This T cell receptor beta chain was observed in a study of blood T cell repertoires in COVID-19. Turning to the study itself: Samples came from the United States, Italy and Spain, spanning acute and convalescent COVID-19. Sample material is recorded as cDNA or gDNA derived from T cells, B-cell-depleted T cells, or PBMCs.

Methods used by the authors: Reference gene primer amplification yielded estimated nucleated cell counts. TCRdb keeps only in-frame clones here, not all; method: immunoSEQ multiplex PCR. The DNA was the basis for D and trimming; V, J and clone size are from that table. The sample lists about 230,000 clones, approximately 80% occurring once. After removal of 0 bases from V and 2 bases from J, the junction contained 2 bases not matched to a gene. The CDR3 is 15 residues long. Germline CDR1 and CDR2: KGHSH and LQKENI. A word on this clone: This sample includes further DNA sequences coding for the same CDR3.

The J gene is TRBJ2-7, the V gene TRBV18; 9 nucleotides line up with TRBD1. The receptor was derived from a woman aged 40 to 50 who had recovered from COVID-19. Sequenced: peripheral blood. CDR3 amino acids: CASSPPGQGTYEQYF. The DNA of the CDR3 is TGTGCCAGCTCACCACCGGGACAGGGTACCTACGAGCAGTACTTC.